The 30 T cell receptor beta chains presented below share a single source sample, sequenced in a study of shared clonotypes between healthy human individuals. The table came from immunoSEQ multiplex PCR; TCRdb's copy has only in-frame clones and leaves some out. The sample holds hundreds of thousands of clones, approximately 79% seen once. Sequenced sample: memory CD4+ T cells sorted from blood. The subset here: CD45RA-negative fraction. These receptors came from a woman in her thirties in good health.

The gene calls are TRBV27 and TRBJ2-3; D not certain. Germline CDR1 MNHEY, CDR2 SMNVEV (reference sequence). Trimming removed 6 bases at V and 5 bases at J, with 9 bases between. CDR3 length: 12 residues. DNA for the CDR3: TGTGCCAGCAGCCGAAGAGGAGATACGCAGTATTTT. It specifies CASSRRGDTQYF.

The table lists this clone with a few counts. The CDR3 spells CASSPGAGPYEQYF. The CDR3 region has the DNA TGCGCCAGCAGCCCTGGGGCAGGGCCCTACGAGCAGTACTTC. The gene calls are TRBV5-1 and TRBJ2-7; possible D gene TRBD1, 5 bases. Germline loops: CDR1 SGHRS, CDR2 YFSETQ. CDR3 length: 14 amino acids. The V end lost 4 bases, the J end lost 2 bases, and 13 bases lay between the germline ends.

The genes are TRBV7-9 and TRBJ1-3; perhaps TRBD1 as D (6 bases). Looked up from germline, CDR1 is SEHNR and CDR2 is FQNEAQ (reference sequence). The CDR3 runs to 13 residues. The V end was cut by 10 bases, the J end by 0 bases, with 10 bases between. The CDR3 sequence: CANTGSSGNTIYF. For the CDR3, the DNA is TGTGCCAACACAGGGAGCTCTGGAAACACCATATATTTT.

The V call is TRBV5-1, the J call TRBJ2-7; maybe TRBD1 (6 bases). CDR1 SGHRS and CDR2 YFSETQ come from the germline V gene. V shed 4 bases and J shed 5 bases, with 13 bases lying between them. The CDR3 runs to 13 residues. Here the CDR3 reads CASSPGQNNEQYF. The CDR3 DNA sequence: TGCGCCAGCAGCCCTGGACAGAATAACGAGCAGTACTTC.

This rearrangement joins TRBV15 to TRBJ2-7, with a tentative D call TRBD1 (6 bases). CDR3 length: 15 amino acids. V was clipped by 3 bases and J by 6 bases, with 18 bases between them. The germline V gene encodes CDR1 LNHNV and CDR2 YYDKDF (reference sequence). In DNA form, the CDR3 reads TGTGCCACCAGCAGGCCGGGTACTGGGGGCGCCGAGCAGTACTTC. Residues: CATSRPGTGGAEQYF.

The chain is built from TRBV7-2 and TRBJ2-4; D is undetermined. The CDR3 runs to 15 residues. Trimming took off 1 base at V and 1 base at J, with 8 bases between the two ends. Germline CDR1 SGHTA, CDR2 FQGNSA. This CDR3 reads CASSLVMLAKNIQYF. CDR3 nucleotide sequence: TGTGCCAGCAGCTTAGTTATGCTGGCCAAAAACATTCAGTACTTC.

On this clone itself: Other DNA variants within this sample encode the same CDR3. V usage is TRBV7-9 and J usage is TRBJ2-3; tentative D call: TRBD2 (5 bases). In germline, CDR1 is SEHNR, CDR2 FQNEAQ (reference sequence). The V gene lost 2 bases and the J gene lost 6 bases, with 6 bases spanning the gap. The CDR3 loop spans 12 amino acids. In DNA form, the CDR3 reads TGTGCCAGCAGCTTATCGGGGGATACGCAGTATTTT. Its protein product is CASSLSGDTQYF.

This clone was observed a few times. The V call is TRBV2, the J call TRBJ2-3; D is undetermined. This CDR3 region has 15 residues. V was clipped by 2 bases and J by 0 bases, with 9 bases between them. CDR1 is SNHLY, CDR2 FYNNEI, per germline. The CDR3 protein is CASSEPGRSTDTQYF. The DNA for the CDR3 is TGTGCCAGCAGTGAACCAGGAAGGAGCACAGATACGCAGTATTTT.

The chain couples TRBV6-6 to TRBJ2-3; maybe TRBD2 (6 bases). Germline lookup yields CDR1 MNHNY and CDR2 SVGAGI (reference sequence). This CDR3 has 14 amino acids. Trimming stripped 6 bases from V and 6 bases from J, with 16 bases between. The CDR3 DNA reads TGTGCCAGCAGCGGAGGGAGCGAGGGGGATACGCAGTATTTT. Its protein product is CASSGGSEGDTQYF.

The chain has TRBV11-2 and TRBJ2-5; no firm D call. Germline CDR1 and CDR2: SGHAT and FQNNGV. V was clipped by 1 base and J by 4 bases, with 13 bases between them. This CDR3 is built from 15 residues. The CDR3 region has the DNA TGTGCCAGCAGCTTAGGTAACGCCGCGTCAGAGACCCAGTACTTC. As protein: CASSLGNAASETQYF.

The chain carries TRBV6-1 and TRBJ2-7; the match to TRBD1 covers 10 bases. Germline V lookup: CDR1 MNHNS, CDR2 SASEGT. The length of the CDR3 is 16 residues. The V and J ends lost 2 bases and 1 base, in that order; junction bases with no gene match: 5. The CDR3 region is CASSESPGQGSYEQYF. The CDR3 region has the DNA TGTGCCAGCAGTGAATCCCCGGGACAGGGGTCCTACGAGCAGTACTTC.

The genes are TRBV19 and TRBJ1-2; no definite D call. Germline V gene data show CDR1 as LNHDA and CDR2 as SQIVND (reference sequence). The CDR3 loop spans 15 amino acids. The V gene lost 3 bases and the J gene lost 4 bases, with 15 bases spanning the gap. The CDR3 loop is CASSISRQRIYGYTF. The CDR3, as DNA: TGTGCCAGTAGTATCTCGAGGCAGAGGATCTATGGCTACACCTTC. The variable domain in full, with the rest retrieved from reference TRBV19 and TRBJ1-2, is DGGITQSPKYLFRKEGQNVTLSCEQNLNHDAMYWYRQDPGQGLRLIYYSQIVNDFQKGDIAEGYSVSREKKESFPLTVTSAQKNPTAFYLCASSISRQRIYGYTFGSGTRLTVV.

This clone is a singleton in its sample. The chain recombines TRBV27 with TRBJ2-7; 9 bases are shared with TRBD2. The V gene's germline CDR1 is MNHEY and CDR2 SMNVEV (reference sequence). The CDR3 length is 15 residues. Trimming at V came to 5 bases and at J to 3 bases, leaving 8 bases not matched to a gene. DNA of the CDR3: TGTGCCAGCAGTCCTATAGCGGGAGTAATCTACGAGCAGTACTTC. It is translated as CASSPIAGVIYEQYF.

The chain is built from TRBV29-1 and TRBJ1-1, with D unclear. CDR3 length: 12 residues. Germline lookup yields CDR1 SQVTM and CDR2 ANQGSEA. V lost 2 bases, J lost 0 bases, and 4 bases lay in between. CDR3 residues: CSVEQVNTEAFF. The CDR3 DNA is TGCAGCGTTGAACAGGTGAACACTGAAGCTTTCTTT.

The chain joins TRBV19 to TRBJ1-1, with TRBD1 matching over 9 bases. Germline CDR1 is LNHDA and CDR2 is SQIVND (reference sequence). V lost 1 base, J lost 3 bases, and 6 bases stayed unmatched. CDR3 length equals 16 residues. CDR3 nucleotide sequence: TGTGCCAGTAGTATAGCTCGGACAGGGGTGGACACTGAAGCTTTCTTT. It translates to CASSIARTGVDTEAFF.

The rearrangement joins TRBV6-1 to TRBJ1-1; the D is unclear. The V end was cut by 6 bases, the J end by 5 bases, with 7 bases between. This CDR3 is 11 amino acids long. The germline V gene encodes CDR1 MNHNS and CDR2 SASEGT. The CDR3: CASRGMTEAFF. CDR3 sequence (DNA): TGTGCCAGCAGGGGGATGACTGAAGCTTTCTTT.

The V call is TRBV2, the J call TRBJ1-2; D gene unclear. The CDR3 is 13 residues long. V was clipped by 6 bases and J by 0 bases, with 8 bases between them. CDR1 is SNHLY, CDR2 FYNNEI, per germline. The CDR3 reads CASSYRTNYGYTF. The DNA of the CDR3 is TGTGCCAGCAGCTACCGGACTAACTATGGCTACACCTTC. Looking up the rest from reference TRBV2 and TRBJ1-2 gives the full variable domain: EPEVTQTPSHQVTQMGQEVILRCVPISNHLYFYWYRQILGQKVEFLVSFYNNEISEKSEIFDDQFSVERPDGSNFTLKIRSTKLEDSAMYFCASSYRTNYGYTFGSGTRLTVV.

This chain connects TRBV30 to TRBJ2-2; D is unclear. Trimming cost V 0 bases and J 7 bases, with 9 bases left between them. The germline V gene has CDR1 GTSNPN and CDR2 SVGIG (reference sequence). The CDR3 covers 13 residues. The CDR3 region is CAWSVLKGGELFF. CDR3 nucleotides: TGTGCCTGGAGTGTACTAAAAGGCGGGGAGCTGTTTTTT.

The rearrangement uses TRBV7-3 and TRBJ2-3; D unresolved. Trimming took off 1 base at V and 6 bases at J, with 14 bases between the two ends. The CDR3 contains 15 residues. CDR1 and CDR2 from the germline V gene are SGHTA and FQGTGA. The CDR3 sequence is CASSLIGPPRDTQYF. The CDR3 DNA sequence: TGTGCCAGCAGCTTAATTGGGCCACCCCGGGATACGCAGTATTTT. The variable domain in full, with the rest retrieved from reference TRBV7-3 and TRBJ2-3, is GAGVSQTPSNKVTEKGKYVELRCDPISGHTALYWYRQSLGQGPEFLIYFQGTGAADDSGLPNDRFFAVRPEGSVSTLKIQRTERGDSAVYLCASSLIGPPRDTQYFGPGTRLTVL.

This rearrangement joins TRBV6-1 to TRBJ2-7; 13 bases line up with TRBD2. V shed 6 bases, J shed 2 bases, and the junction held 4 bases outside the gene matches. The CDR3 length is 15 residues. Germline-derived CDR1 and CDR2 are MNHNS and SASEGT. CDR3 in amino acids: CASSGGLAGPYEQYF. In DNA form, the CDR3 reads TGTGCCAGCAGCGGGGGACTAGCGGGACCCTACGAGCAGTACTTC.

The V gene is TRBV6-1, the J gene TRBJ1-4; D not certain. Germline assignment: CDR1 MNHNS and CDR2 SASEGT. The CDR3 consists of 15 residues. V dropped 11 bases and J dropped 4 bases, with 20 bases sitting between them. The DNA of the CDR3 is TGTGCCGTCTACACCCCGGGTTTAGGTAATGAAAAACTGTTTTTT. It specifies CAVYTPGLGNEKLFF.

The V and J genes are TRBV6-1 and TRBJ1-5; 9 bases match TRBD1. The CDR3 is 15 residues long. Germline values: CDR1 MNHNS, CDR2 SASEGT. J lost 4 bases, V lost 4 bases, and 5 bases had no gene match. This CDR3 reads CASSGTGGRNQPQHF. The CDR3 DNA follows: TGTGCCAGCAGTGGAACAGGGGGCAGGAATCAGCCCCAGCATTTT.

The chain is built from TRBV29-1 and TRBJ1-1; D remains unclear. CDR1 is SQVTM, CDR2 ANQGSEA, per germline. This CDR3 is 12 amino acids long. V was clipped by 3 bases and J by 6 bases, with 11 bases between them. The CDR3 is CSVDSGMAEAFF. CDR3 DNA: TGCAGCGTTGATAGCGGTATGGCTGAAGCTTTCTTT. Full variable domain (missing parts from reference TRBV29-1 and TRBJ1-1): SAVISQKPSRDICQRGTSLTIQCQVDSQVTMMFWYRQQPGQSLTLIATANQGSEATYESGFVIDKFPISRPNLTFSTLTVSNMSPEDSSIYLCSVDSGMAEAFFGQGTRLTVV.

This rearrangement joins TRBV5-1 to TRBJ2-5; the D is unclear. TRBJ2-7 explains the end of the DNA better; the J call may be wrong. The CDR3 totals 14 residues. CDR1 is SGHRS, CDR2 YFSETQ, per germline. The CDR3 nucleotides are TGCGCCAGCAGCTTGACAATGAGTGGGTACGAGCAGTACTTC. Its translation: CASSLTMSGYEQYF.

There are a few counts of this clone. CDR3 DNA sequence: TGTGCCAGCAGCTTAGCGCCAGACAGCTATGGCTACACCTTC. Translating gives CASSLAPDSYGYTF. The gene calls are TRBV7-9 and TRBJ1-2, with D possibly matching TRBD1 (5 bases). Germline V CDR1 and CDR2: SEHNR, FQNEAQ (reference sequence). CDR3 length equals 14 residues. V was cut by 0 bases and J by 4 bases, with 9 bases left in between.

This rearrangement joins TRBV5-1 to TRBJ1-1; D uncertain. CDR1 SGHRS and CDR2 YFSETQ come from the germline V gene. Trimming removed 7 bases at V and 5 bases at J, with 12 bases between. There are 12 residues in the CDR3. The CDR3 sequence is CASQDVGTEAFF. The CDR3 nucleotides are TGCGCCAGCCAAGACGTGGGGACTGAAGCTTTCTTT.

The gene calls are TRBV2 and TRBJ2-1; 9 bases align to TRBD2. CDR3 length equals 15 residues. V was clipped by 5 bases and J by 4 bases; unmatched bases: 6. The germline V gene encodes CDR1 SNHLY and CDR2 FYNNEI. Written as DNA, the CDR3 is TGTGCCAGCAGTCCCGGGACTAGCCGTTACAATGAGCAGTTCTTC. Its protein is CASSPGTSRYNEQFF.

J is TRBJ2-2 and V is TRBV2; tentatively, D is TRBD1 or TRBD2 (7 bases each). This CDR3 comprises 19 residues. Trimming cost V 6 bases and J 2 bases, with 25 bases left between them. Germline lookup yields CDR1 SNHLY and CDR2 FYNNEI. CDR3 residues: CASRGGRDRGKRNTGELFF. In nucleotides, the CDR3 is TGTGCCAGCAGAGGGGGGAGGGACAGAGGGAAGCGCAACACCGGGGAGCTGTTTTTT.

The chain joins TRBV19 to TRBJ1-5; 9 bases line up with TRBD1. The germline CDR1 and CDR2 sequences are LNHDA and SQIVND (reference sequence). This CDR3 has 14 amino acids. V shed 5 bases, J shed 7 bases, and the junction held 6 bases outside the gene matches. CDR3 amino acids: CASSATGGGQPQHF. The CDR3 DNA sequence: TGTGCCAGTAGTGCTACAGGGGGCGGGCAGCCCCAGCATTTT. Filled out from reference TRBV19 and TRBJ1-5, the complete variable domain reads DGGITQSPKYLFRKEGQNVTLSCEQNLNHDAMYWYRQDPGQGLRLIYYSQIVNDFQKGDIAEGYSVSREKKESFPLTVTSAQKNPTAFYLCASSATGGGQPQHFGDGTRLSIL.

The CDR3 coding sequence is TGCGCCAGCAGCTATCTAGCGGGAGGTAACGGAGATACGCAGTATTTT. Protein sequence: CASSYLAGGNGDTQYF. This rearrangement joins TRBV5-1 to TRBJ2-3; 11 bases agree with TRBD2. The V gene end was trimmed by 3 bases and the J gene end by 5 bases; junction bases not matched to a gene: 8. This CDR3 region has 16 residues. Per the germline V gene, CDR1 is SGHRS and CDR2 is YFSETQ.